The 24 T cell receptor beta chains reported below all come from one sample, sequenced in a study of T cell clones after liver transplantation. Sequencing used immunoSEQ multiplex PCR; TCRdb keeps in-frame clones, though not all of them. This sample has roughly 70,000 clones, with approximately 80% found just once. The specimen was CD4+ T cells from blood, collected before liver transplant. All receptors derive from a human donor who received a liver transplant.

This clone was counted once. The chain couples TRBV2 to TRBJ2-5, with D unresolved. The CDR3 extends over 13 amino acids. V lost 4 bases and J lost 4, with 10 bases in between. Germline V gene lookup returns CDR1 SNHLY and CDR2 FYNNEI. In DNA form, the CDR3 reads TGTGCCAGCAGTGGACTGGGCTCAGAGACCCAGTACTTC. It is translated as CASSGLGSETQYF. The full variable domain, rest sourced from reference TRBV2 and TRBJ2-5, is EPEVTQTPSHQVTQMGQEVILRCVPISNHLYFYWYRQILGQKVEFLVSFYNNEISEKSEIFDDQFSVERPDGSNFTLKIRSTKLEDSAMYFCASSGLGSETQYFGPGTRLLVL.

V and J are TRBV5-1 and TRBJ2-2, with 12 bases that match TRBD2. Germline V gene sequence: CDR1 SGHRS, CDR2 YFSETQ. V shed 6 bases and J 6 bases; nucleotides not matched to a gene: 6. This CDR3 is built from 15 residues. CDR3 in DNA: TGCGCCAGCACCCCCAGACTAGCGGGAGCCGGGGAGCTGTTTTTT. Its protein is CASTPRLAGAGELFF. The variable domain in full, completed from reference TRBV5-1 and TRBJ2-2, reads KAGVTQTPRYLIKTRGQQVTLSCSPISGHRSVSWYQQTPGQGLQFLFEYFSETQRNKGNFPGRFSGRQFSNSRSEMNVSTLELGDSALYLCASTPRLAGAGELFFGEGSRLTVL.

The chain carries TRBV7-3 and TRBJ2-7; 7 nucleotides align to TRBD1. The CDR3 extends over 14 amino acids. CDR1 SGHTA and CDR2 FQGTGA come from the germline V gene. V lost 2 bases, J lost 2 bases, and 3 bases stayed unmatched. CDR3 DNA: TGTGCCAGCAGCTTAGAAGGACAGGCCTACGAGCAGTACTTC. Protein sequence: CASSLEGQAYEQYF. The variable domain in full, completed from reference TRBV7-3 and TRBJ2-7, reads GAGVSQTPSNKVTEKGKYVELRCDPISGHTALYWYRQSLGQGPEFLIYFQGTGAADDSGLPNDRFFAVRPEGSVSTLKIQRTERGDSAVYLCASSLEGQAYEQYFGPGTRLTVT.

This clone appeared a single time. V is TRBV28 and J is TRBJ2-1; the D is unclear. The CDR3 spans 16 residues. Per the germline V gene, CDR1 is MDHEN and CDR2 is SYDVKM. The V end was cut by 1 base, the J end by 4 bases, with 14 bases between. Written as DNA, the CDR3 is TGTGCCAGCAGTTTATTGAAACGAACGTTATACAATGAGCAGTTCTTC. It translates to CASSLLKRTLYNEQFF.

The CDR3 loop reads CATGGLREKLFF. For the CDR3, the DNA is TGTGCCACCGGAGGGCTACGCGAAAAACTGTTTTTT. The chain couples TRBV6-1 to TRBJ1-4; the D is unclear. The CDR3 consists of 12 residues. Germline assignment: CDR1 MNHNS and CDR2 SASEGT. The V gene lost 10 bases and the J gene lost 8 bases, with 14 bases spanning the gap.

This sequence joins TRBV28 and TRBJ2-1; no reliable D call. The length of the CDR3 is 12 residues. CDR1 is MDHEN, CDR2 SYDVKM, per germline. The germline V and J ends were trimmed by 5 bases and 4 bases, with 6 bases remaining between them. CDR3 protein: CASSLIYNEQFF. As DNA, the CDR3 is TGTGCCAGCAGTCTCATATACAATGAGCAGTTCTTC.

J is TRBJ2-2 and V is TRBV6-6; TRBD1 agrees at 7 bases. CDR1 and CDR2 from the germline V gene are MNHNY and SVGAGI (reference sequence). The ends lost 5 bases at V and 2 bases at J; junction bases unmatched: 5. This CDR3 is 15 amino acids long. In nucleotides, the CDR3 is TGTGCCAGCAGTCGACAGGGATCTAACACCGGGGAGCTGTTTTTT. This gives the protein CASSRQGSNTGELFF.

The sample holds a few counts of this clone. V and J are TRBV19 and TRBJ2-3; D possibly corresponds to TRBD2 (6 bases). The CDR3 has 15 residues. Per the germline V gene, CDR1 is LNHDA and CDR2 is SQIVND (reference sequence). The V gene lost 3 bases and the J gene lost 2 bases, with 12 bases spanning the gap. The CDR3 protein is CASSMGGVTTDTQYF. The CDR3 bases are TGTGCCAGTAGTATGGGGGGAGTTACCACAGATACGCAGTATTTT.

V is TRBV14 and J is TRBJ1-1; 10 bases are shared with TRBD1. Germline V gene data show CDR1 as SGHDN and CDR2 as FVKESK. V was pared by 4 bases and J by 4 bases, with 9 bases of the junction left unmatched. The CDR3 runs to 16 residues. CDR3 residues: CASSPSGTGAVTEAFF. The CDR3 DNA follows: TGTGCCAGCAGCCCCTCCGGGACAGGGGCTGTCACTGAAGCTTTCTTT.

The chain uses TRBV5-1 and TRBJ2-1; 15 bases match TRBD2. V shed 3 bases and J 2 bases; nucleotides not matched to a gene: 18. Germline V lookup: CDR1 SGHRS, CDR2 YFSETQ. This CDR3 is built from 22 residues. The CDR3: CASSSPSVGWTSGRDAYNEQFF. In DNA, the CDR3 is TGCGCCAGCAGCTCCCCGTCGGTTGGATGGACTAGCGGGAGGGACGCCTACAATGAGCAGTTCTTC.

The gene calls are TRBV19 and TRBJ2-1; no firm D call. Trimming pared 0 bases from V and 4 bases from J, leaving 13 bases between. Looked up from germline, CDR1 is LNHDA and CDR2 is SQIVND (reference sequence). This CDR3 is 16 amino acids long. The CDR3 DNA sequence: TGTGCCAGTAGTATAGACCGGACGGCGAGTTACAATGAGCAGTTCTTC. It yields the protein CASSIDRTASYNEQFF.

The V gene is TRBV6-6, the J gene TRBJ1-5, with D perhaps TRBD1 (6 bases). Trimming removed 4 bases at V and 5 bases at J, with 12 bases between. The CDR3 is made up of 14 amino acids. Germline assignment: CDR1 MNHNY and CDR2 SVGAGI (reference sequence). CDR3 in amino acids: CASSSDRSYQPQHF. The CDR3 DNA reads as TGTGCCAGCAGTTCCGACAGGTCATATCAGCCCCAGCATTTT.

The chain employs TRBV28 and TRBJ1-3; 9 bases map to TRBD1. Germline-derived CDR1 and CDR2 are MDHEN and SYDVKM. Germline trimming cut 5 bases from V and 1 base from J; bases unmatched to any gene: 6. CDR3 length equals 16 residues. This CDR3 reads CASSPWDRASGNTIYF. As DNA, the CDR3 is TGTGCCAGCAGTCCATGGGACAGGGCATCTGGAAACACCATATATTTT. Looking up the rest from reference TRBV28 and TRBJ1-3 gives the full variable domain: DVKVTQSSRYLVKRTGEKVFLECVQDMDHENMFWYRQDPGLGLRLIYFSYDVKMKEKGDIPEGYSVSREKKERFSLILESASTNQTSMYLCASSPWDRASGNTIYFGEGSWLTVV.

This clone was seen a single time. CDR3: CAISESWMAGADNTGELFF. The CDR3 region has the DNA TGTGCCATCAGTGAGTCGTGGATGGCGGGAGCCGATAACACCGGGGAGCTGTTTTTT. This chain uses TRBV10-3 with TRBJ2-2; 7 nucleotides match TRBD2. The CDR3 is made up of 19 amino acids. V shed 0 bases and J 2 bases; nucleotides not matched to a gene: 12. Germline CDR1 reads ENHRY; CDR2 reads SYGVKD.

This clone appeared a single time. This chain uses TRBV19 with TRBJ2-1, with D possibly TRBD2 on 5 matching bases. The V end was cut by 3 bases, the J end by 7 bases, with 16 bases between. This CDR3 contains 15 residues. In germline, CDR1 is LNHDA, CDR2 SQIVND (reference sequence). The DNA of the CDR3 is TGTGCCAGTAGTATCGGGCGGGCCTCAACAAATGAGCAGTTCTTC. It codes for CASSIGRASTNEQFF.

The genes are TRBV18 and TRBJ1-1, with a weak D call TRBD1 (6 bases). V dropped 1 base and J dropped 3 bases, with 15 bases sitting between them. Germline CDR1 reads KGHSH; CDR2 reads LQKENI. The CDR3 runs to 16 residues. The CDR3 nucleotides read TGTGCCAGCTCACCACGACAGGCCGGGGGGGACACTGAAGCTTTCTTT. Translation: CASSPRQAGGDTEAFF.

CDR3 DNA sequence: TGCGCCAGCAGCCTGGAGGGACTATCGCCGGAGACCCAGTACTTC. Protein: CASSLEGLSPETQYF. The chain couples TRBV5-1 to TRBJ2-5; 7 bases are a match to TRBD2. V lost 4 bases and J lost 5; bases outside the gene matches: 11. This CDR3 comprises 15 residues. Germline assignment: CDR1 SGHRS and CDR2 YFSETQ.

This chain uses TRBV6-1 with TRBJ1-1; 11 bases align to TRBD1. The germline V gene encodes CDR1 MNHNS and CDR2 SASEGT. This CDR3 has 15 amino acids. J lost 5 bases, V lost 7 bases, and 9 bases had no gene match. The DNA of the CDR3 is TGTGCCAGCATTAGACCCGGGACAGGGGGGACTGAAGCTTTCTTT. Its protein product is CASIRPGTGGTEAFF.

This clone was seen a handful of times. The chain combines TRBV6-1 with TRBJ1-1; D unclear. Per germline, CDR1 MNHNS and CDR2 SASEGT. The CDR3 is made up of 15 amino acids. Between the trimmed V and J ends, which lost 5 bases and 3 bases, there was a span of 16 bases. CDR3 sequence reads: CASSSLGPTDTEAFF. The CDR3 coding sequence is TGTGCCAGCAGTTCTCTAGGCCCCACGGACACTGAAGCTTTCTTT.

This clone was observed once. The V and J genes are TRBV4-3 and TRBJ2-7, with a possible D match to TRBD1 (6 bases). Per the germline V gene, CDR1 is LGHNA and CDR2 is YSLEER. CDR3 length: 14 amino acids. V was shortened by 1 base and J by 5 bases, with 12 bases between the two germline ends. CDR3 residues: CASSQVPGAHEQYF. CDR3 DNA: TGCGCCAGCAGCCAAGTCCCAGGGGCCCACGAGCAGTACTTC.

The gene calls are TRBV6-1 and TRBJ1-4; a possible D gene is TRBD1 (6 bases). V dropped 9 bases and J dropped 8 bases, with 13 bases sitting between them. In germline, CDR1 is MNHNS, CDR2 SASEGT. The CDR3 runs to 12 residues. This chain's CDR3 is CASRGSGEKLFF. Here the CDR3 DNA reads TGTGCCAGTAGGGGGTCGGGCGAAAAACTGTTTTTT.

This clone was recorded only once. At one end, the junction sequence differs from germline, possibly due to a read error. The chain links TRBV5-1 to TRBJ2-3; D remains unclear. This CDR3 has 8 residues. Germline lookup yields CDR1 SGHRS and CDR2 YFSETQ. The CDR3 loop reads CASSLIDF. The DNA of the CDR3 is TGCGCCAGCAGCTTGATTGACTTT.

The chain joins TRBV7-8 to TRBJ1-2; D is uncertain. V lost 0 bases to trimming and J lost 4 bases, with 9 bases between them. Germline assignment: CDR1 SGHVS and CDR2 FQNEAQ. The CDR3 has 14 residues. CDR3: CASSLADGIYGYTF. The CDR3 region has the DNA TGTGCCAGCAGCTTAGCAGACGGGATCTATGGCTACACCTTC.

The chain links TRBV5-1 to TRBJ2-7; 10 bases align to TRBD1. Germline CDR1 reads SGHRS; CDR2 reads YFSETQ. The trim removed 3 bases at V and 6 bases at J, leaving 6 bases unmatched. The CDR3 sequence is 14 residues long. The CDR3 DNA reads TGCGCCAGCAGCTCCCGGGACAGGGGTTTCGAGCAGTACTTC. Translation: CASSSRDRGFEQYF.